This T cell receptor (beta chain) was sequenced for a study of cytomegalovirus exposure and HLA in healthy donors. Looking at the study overall: The 110 or so validation repertoires were produced on the same platform as the roughly 660 repertoires of the first cohort. This was reported in a later analysis.

Clones were read by immunoSEQ multiplex PCR, and TCRdb kept only the in-frame ones, dropping some. The sample includes 130,000 or so clones, 80% to 90% of them seen just once. This clone occurred once. Its antigen is not known. Study results and caveats: TCR clusters originating in the first cohort tended to co-occur in the 100 to 150 validation repertoires, according to a later analysis. The classifier was said to identify cytomegalovirus status with high specificity and sensitivity.

The V segment lost 8 bases and the J segment 4 bases; nucleotides outside the gene matches: 15. The CDR3 covers 17 residues. Germline-derived CDR1 and CDR2 are WNHNN and SYGVQD (reference sequence). This receptor was identified in a woman aged 18-35 years in good health and CMV-seronegative. The chain couples TRBV10-1 to TRBJ2-1, with 9 nucleotides matching TRBD1. The sequenced sample was PBMCs. DNA for the CDR3: TGCGCCAGCGCCCCCGGCGCGGGACAGGGTAAATACAATGAGCAGTTCTTC. It specifies CASAPGAGQGKYNEQFF.